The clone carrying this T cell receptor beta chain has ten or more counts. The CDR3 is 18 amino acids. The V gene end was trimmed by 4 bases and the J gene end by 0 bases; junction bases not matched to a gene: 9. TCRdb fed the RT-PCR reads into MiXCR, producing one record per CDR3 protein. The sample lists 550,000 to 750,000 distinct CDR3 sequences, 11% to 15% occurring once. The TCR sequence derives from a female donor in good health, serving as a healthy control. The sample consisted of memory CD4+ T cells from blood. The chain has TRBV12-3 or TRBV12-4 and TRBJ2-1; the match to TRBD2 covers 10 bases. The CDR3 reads CASSSTSGPLSSYNEQFF. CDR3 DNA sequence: TGTGCCAGCAGTTCGACTAGCGGGCCCCTTAGCTCCTACAATGAGCAGTTCTTC.